The clone carrying this T cell receptor (beta chain) has only a few counts. Its antigen is currently unknown. With V trimmed by 5 bases and J by 8 bases, 12 bases remained unmatched. The CDR3 is made up of 16 amino acids. Looked up from germline, CDR1 is LNHDA and CDR2 is SQIVND (reference sequence). The data are from a study of T cell repertoires in cytomegalovirus infection. General study findings and limits: Dominating the ex vivo response were HLA-C-restricted CMV-specific TCR beta clonotypes.

A single record per CDR3 protein comes from TCRdb applying MiXCR to the reads. Of hundreds of thousands of distinct CDR3 sequences listed, 30% to 35% are singletons. Source: cultured CD8+ T cells from PBMCs, taken from culture after CMV antigen stimulation. The sequence was obtained from a human donor in good health (CMV status not recorded). Some clones in this sample may be carry-over from other donors' samples. The rearrangement links TRBV19 to TRBJ1-6; 7 bases line up with TRBD1. The CDR3 region is CASSYSGQPNYSPLHF. The CDR3 bases are TGTGCCAGTAGTTATTCGGGACAGCCAAATTATTCACCCCTCCACTTT.